The rows below give T cell receptor beta chains drawn from one sample of a study of shared T cell receptors in the human thymus. Profiling relied on immunoSEQ multiplex PCR, and the TCRdb table lists in-frame clones only, not all of them. This sample yields about 380,000 clones, of which approximately 95% are seen a single time; approximately 0.018% belongs to the top ten. Material for sequencing was thymocytes. The origin of the receptors is a human donor. Both conserved end residues are part of each CDR3. A D gene is named only where the DNA matches it firmly. The listing skips clone size in some rows; elsewhere it reads once, few, many or a size class.

j_gene,abundance,d_gene,v_gene,CDR3aa,CDR3nt
TRBJ2-7,few,-,TRBV15,CATSRGGGNPPANEQYF,TGTGCCACCAGCAGGGGGGGTGGGAACCCCCCGGCCAACGAGCAGTACTTC
TRBJ2-3,-,-,TRBV14,CASSHTDYPDTQYF,TGTGCCAGCAGCCACACAGACTACCCAGATACGCAGTATTTT
TRBJ1-1,-,TRBD1,TRBV6-5,CASSSGGGNEAFF,TGTGCCAGCAGTTCAGGGGGAGGGAATGAAGCTTTCTTT
TRBJ2-2,once,-,TRBV27,CASRGPAGVGELFF,TGTGCCAGCAGAGGGCCCGCCGGCGTCGGGGAGCTGTTTTTT
TRBJ1-2,-,-,TRBV7-2,CASSPTTVNYGYTF,TGTGCCAGCAGCCCCACGACAGTAAACTATGGCTACACCTTC
TRBJ1-1,-,-,TRBV15,CATSRVPGTPYLGTEAFF,TGTGCCACCAGCAGAGTTCCGGGAACACCTTATCTCGGCACTGAAGCTTTCTTT
TRBJ2-7,-,-,TRBV27,CASSLSGSHEQYF,TGTGCCAGTAGTTTATCGGGGAGCCACGAGCAGTACTTC
TRBJ2-2,-,-,TRBV4-1,CASSLTGELFF,TGCGCCAGCAGCCTCACCGGGGAGCTGTTTTTT
TRBJ2-3,-,-,TRBV30,CACSDSFTDTQYF,TGTGCCTGCTCGGACTCCTTCACAGATACGCAGTATTTT
TRBJ2-3,-,TRBD2,TRBV4-3,CASSPGLVGDTQYF,TGCGCCAGCAGCCCGGGACTAGTTGGAGATACGCAGTATTTT
TRBJ2-7,-,-,TRBV7-9,CASSPRSYEQYF,TGTGCCAGCAGCCCCCGCTCCTACGAGCAGTACTTC
TRBJ1-1,-,-,TRBV9,CASGPHRDTEAFF,TGTGCCAGCGGCCCCCACAGAGACACTGAAGCTTTCTTT
TRBJ1-3,-,-,TRBV2,CAGSLGNTIYF,TGTGCTGGAAGTCTTGGAAACACCATATATTTT
TRBJ1-2,-,-,TRBV19,CASSISGAYGYTF,TGTGCCAGTAGTATATCAGGGGCCTATGGCTACACCTTC
TRBJ1-4,-,TRBD1,TRBV15,CATSRDWVRTGNEKLFF,TGTGCCACCAGCAGAGATTGGGTGAGGACAGGGAATGAAAAACTGTTTTTT
TRBJ2-7,-,-,TRBV28,CASSYDSYEQYF,TGTGCCAGCAGCTACGACTCTTACGAGCAGTACTTC
TRBJ1-2,-,-,TRBV6-6,CASSYEGDYGYTF,TGTGCCAGCAGTTACGAGGGTGACTATGGCTACACCTTC
TRBJ1-5,-,-,TRBV4-1,CASSHDRSEPQHF,TGCGCCAGCAGCCACGACAGGTCGGAGCCCCAGCATTTT
TRBJ2-3,-,-,TRBV27,CASSLGTDTQYF,TGTGCCAGCAGTTTGGGCACAGATACGCAGTATTTT
TRBJ1-2,-,TRBD1,TRBV27,CASSRINRGAYGYTF,TGTGCCAGCAGCCGTATTAACAGGGGTGCCTATGGCTACACCTTC
TRBJ1-4,once,TRBD1,TRBV5-1,CASRGGLNEKLFF,TGCGCCAGCAGAGGGGGCCTAAATGAAAAACTGTTTTTT
TRBJ1-1,-,-,TRBV6-5,CASSFNRPGQNTEAFF,TGTGCCAGCAGTTTCAATCGACCCGGCCAGAACACTGAAGCTTTCTTT
TRBJ2-3,once,TRBD2,TRBV28,CASSWDYKIGVDFSTDTQYF,TGTGCCAGCAGTTGGGACTATAAAATTGGTGTGGACTTCAGCACAGATACGCAGTATTTT
TRBJ2-5,-,TRBD2,TRBV7-9,CASSQEAREGPRETQYF,TGTGCCAGCAGTCAAGAGGCGCGGGAGGGCCCTCGGGAGACCCAGTACTTC
TRBJ1-1,-,-,TRBV6-1,CASSIQGWNTEAFF,TGTGCCAGCAGCATACAGGGTTGGAACACTGAAGCTTTCTTT